This TCR beta chain was captured in a study of blood T cell repertoires in COVID-19. Study-wide context: Both acute and convalescent COVID-19 samples were obtained from the United States, Italy and Spain. Nucleic acid was either cDNA or gDNA, and it came from T cells, B-cell-depleted T cells, or PBMCs.

V lost 5 bases and J lost 4, with 11 bases in between. The CDR3 is 13 residues long. The germline V gene encodes CDR1 SEHNR and CDR2 FQNEAQ (reference sequence). How the authors handled the data: How many nucleated cells were present was estimated from reference gene primer amplification. Method: immunoSEQ multiplex PCR; TCRdb's copy keeps in-frame clones and lacks some. V and J calls and clone size come straight from that table; D and trimming were deduced from the DNA. The sample carries 150,000 to 200,000 clones, about 86% recorded once. In this sample, this clone turned up a few times. This chain joins TRBV7-9 and TRBJ1-2, with D maybe TRBD1 (6 bases). The sequence came from a man aged 18 to 30 with active or convalescent COVID-19. The sequencing sample was made of peripheral blood. CDR3 in DNA: TGTGCCAGCAGCCCACAGGGCTTCTATGGCTACACCTTC. Translating gives CASSPQGFYGYTF.